The 8 T cell receptor beta chains in this list originate from one sample, sequenced in a study of T cells in narcolepsy. Generated by immunoSEQ multiplex PCR, the TCRdb table keeps only in-frame clones and is missing some. The repertoire includes under 40,000 clones, 75% to 85% of them detected once, and 1.1% sits in the top ten. Input material: CD45RA- memory CD4+ T cells from PBMCs. Every receptor here comes from a human donor with narcolepsy.

This clone has just a few counts. The J gene is TRBJ2-6, the V gene TRBV19; D may be TRBD1 (6 bases). CDR1 is LNHDA, CDR2 SQIVND, per germline (reference sequence). There are 14 residues in the CDR3. V was clipped by 5 bases and J by 5 bases, with 10 bases between them. The DNA for the CDR3 is TGTGCCAGTAGTGTGTGGGACAGGGCCAACGTCCTGACTTTC. This sequence encodes CASSVWDRANVLTF.

The V gene is TRBV27, the J gene TRBJ2-7; the D gene is possibly TRBD1 (5 bases). In germline, CDR1 is MNHEY, CDR2 SMNVEV (reference sequence). The V end lost 2 bases, the J end lost 5 bases, and 16 bases lay between the germline ends. The CDR3 extends over 15 amino acids. The CDR3 bases are TGTGCCAGCAGTTTAAGTGACAGCAGCGTTCACGAGCAGTACTTC. This sequence encodes CASSLSDSSVHEQYF.

In the case of this clone: Relative to the germline gene, one junction end is altered; a read error may explain this. The chain joins TRBV6-6 to TRBJ2-5; 7 bases align to TRBD1. Germline lookup yields CDR1 MNHNY and CDR2 SVGAGI (reference sequence). CDR3 length equals 16 residues. CDR3 loop: CTSTGTASFAGETQYF. The CDR3 DNA reads as TGTACCAGCACGGGGACAGCCAGTTTTGCAGGGGAGACCCAGTACTTC.

V gene TRBV5-1 combines with J gene TRBJ2-5, with D maybe TRBD2 (6 bases). V was shortened by 1 base and J by 4 bases, with 14 bases between the two germline ends. The CDR3 covers 15 residues. The V gene's germline CDR1 is SGHRS and CDR2 YFSETQ. CDR3 protein: CASSLRGLSGETQYF. CDR3 sequence (DNA): TGCGCCAGCAGCTTGAGGGGACTCAGTGGAGAGACCCAGTACTTC.

V gene TRBV18 combines with J gene TRBJ2-3; 7 bases agree with TRBD2. The trim removed 3 bases at V and 0 bases at J, leaving 6 bases unmatched. The CDR3 runs to 16 residues. Germline assignment: CDR1 KGHSH and CDR2 LQKENI. The CDR3 bases are TGTGCCAGCTCACCGGGTCTAGCGGTTAGCACAGATACGCAGTATTTT. Its protein is CASSPGLAVSTDTQYF. The full variable domain, in which reference TRBV18 and TRBJ2-3 provide the parts outside the CDR3, is NAGVMQNPRHLVRRRGQEARLRCSPMKGHSHVYWYRQLPEEGLKFMVYLQKENIIDESGMPKERFSAEFPKEGPSILRIQQVVRGDSAAYFCASSPGLAVSTDTQYFGPGTRLTVL.

The CDR3: CASSLNRAGTDTQYF. The CDR3 coding sequence is TGCGCCAGCAGCTTGAACAGGGCGGGAACAGATACGCAGTATTTT. The chain uses TRBV5-1 and TRBJ2-3; either TRBD1 or TRBD2 may fit D (6 bases each). CDR3 size: 15 residues. CDR1 and CDR2 (germline): SGHRS, YFSETQ. Trimming stripped 1 base from V and 3 bases from J, with 12 bases between.

The chain combines TRBV20-1 with TRBJ1-1, with D unresolved. The germline V and J ends were trimmed by 3 bases and 9 bases, with 5 bases remaining between them. The CDR3 runs 9 residues. Germline assignment: CDR1 DFQATT and CDR2 SNEGSKA (reference sequence). CDR3 loop: CSASAKAFF. CDR3 nucleotide sequence: TGCAGTGCTAGCGCTAAAGCTTTCTTT.

This clone was counted a single time. The V gene is TRBV9, the J gene TRBJ2-1; TRBD2 agrees at 9 bases. Losses at the gene ends were 0 bases for V and 5 bases for J; bases not matched to a gene: 9. This CDR3 has 17 residues. Germline V CDR1 and CDR2: SGDLS, YYNGEE. This CDR3 reads CASSVVGAGGIDNEQFF. In DNA form, the CDR3 reads TGTGCCAGCAGCGTAGTCGGGGCGGGAGGGATCGACAATGAGCAGTTCTTC.